These 31 T cell receptor beta chains originate from one sample sequenced in a study of blood T cells in healthy people across ages. Next came a second PCR, run for about 6 to 12 cycles, which used a sample-barcoded 5' primer along with a J-beta primer mix. MiXCR was run by TCRdb on the 5' RACE reads, yielding one entry per CDR3 protein. Of approximately 2,000,000 distinct CDR3 sequences listed, approximately 39% were seen once; the top ten hold roughly 24%. The sequenced material came from blood. These receptors were collected from a human donor in good health.

The gene calls are TRBV5-1 and TRBJ1-6; TRBD1 agrees at 8 bases. CDR3 length equals 15 residues. V trimming: 3 bases; J trimming: 8 bases; junction bases outside the gene matches: 7. The germline V gene has CDR1 SGHRS and CDR2 YFSETQ. As DNA, the CDR3 is TGCGCCAGCAGCTCCGGGGACAGGCCCTATTCACCCCTCCACTTT. This encodes CASSSGDRPYSPLHF. Variable domain in full (rest from reference TRBV5-1 and TRBJ1-6): KAGVTQTPRYLIKTRGQQVTLSCSPISGHRSVSWYQQTPGQGLQFLFEYFSETQRNKGNFPGRFSGRQFSNSRSEMNVSTLELGDSALYLCASSSGDRPYSPLHFGNGTRLTVT.

A single count supports this clonotype. The chain uses TRBV29-1 and TRBJ1-1; 7 bases match TRBD1. The CDR3 runs to 12 residues. Germline V CDR1 and CDR2: SQVTM, ANQGSEA. After removal of 8 bases from V and 7 bases from J, the junction contained 10 bases not matched to a gene. The CDR3 sequence is CSPTTSGGEAFF. Here the CDR3 DNA reads TGCAGCCCCACCACCTCAGGGGGTGAAGCTTTCTTT.

This clonotype has just a few counts. This sequence joins TRBV7-9 and TRBJ2-3; 8 bases fit TRBD2. The CDR3 is 17 residues long. V trimming: 1 base; J trimming: 1 base; junction bases outside the gene matches: 7. Germline V CDR1 and CDR2: SEHNR, FQNEAQ (reference sequence). The CDR3, as DNA: TGTGCCAGCAGCTTAGGGACGGCGGGGGGCCGCACAGATACGCAGTATTTT. Translated: CASSLGTAGGRTDTQYF.

The chain couples TRBV5-5 to TRBJ1-2, with unresolved D. Germline V CDR1 and CDR2: SGHKS, YYEKEE (reference sequence). The CDR3 has 16 residues. Trimming cost V 0 bases and J 5 bases, with 17 bases left between them. CDR3 protein: CASSLATDPTLYGYTF. The CDR3 nucleotides read TGTGCCAGCAGCTTGGCCACAGACCCAACCCTATATGGCTACACCTTC.

The gene calls are TRBV7-9 and TRBJ2-4; TRBD1 or TRBD2 may be the D gene (6 bases each). Trimming removed 6 bases from V and 13 bases from J, with 22 bases in between. The germline V gene encodes CDR1 SEHNR and CDR2 FQNEAQ (reference sequence). The CDR3 sequence is 14 residues long. The CDR3 sequence: CASRSGGPTLEQYF. CDR3 nucleotides: TGTGCCAGCAGAAGTGGGGGGCCTACCTTAGAGCAGTACTTC.

This clonotype occurred a few times. The chain recombines TRBV14 with TRBJ1-4; D not resolved. The CDR3 has 15 amino acids. Germline assignment: CDR1 SGHDN and CDR2 FVKESK. V was shortened by 2 bases and J by 8 bases, with 15 bases between the two germline ends. Here the CDR3 reads CASSQLLTRAEKLFF. The CDR3 DNA reads TGTGCCAGCAGCCAATTGTTGACACGGGCAGAAAAACTGTTTTTT.

Note on this clonotype: At one end the junction does not follow the germline gene, possibly because of a read error. The chain has TRBV14 and TRBJ2-7; D remains unclear. This CDR3 has 14 amino acids. Germline CDR1 is SGHDN and CDR2 is FVKESK. The CDR3 nucleotides are TGTGCCAACAGCCAAGATTGGGGATCCTACGAGCAGTACTTC. It translates to CANSQDWGSYEQYF. The variable domain in full, completed from reference TRBV14 and TRBJ2-7, reads EAGVTQFPSHSVIEKGQTVTLRCDPISGHDNLYWYRRVMGKEIKFLLHFVKESKQDESGMPNNRFLAERTGGTYSTLKVQPAELEDSGVYFCANSQDWGSYEQYFGPGTRLTVT.

In its sample, this clonotype was seen once. CDR3 nucleotides: TGCAGTCCCGACAGGTCTGGCTACACCTTC. This translates into CSPDRSGYTF. This chain joins TRBV20-1 and TRBJ1-2; tentatively, D is TRBD1 (6 bases). CDR3 length: 10 residues. The V gene's germline CDR1 is DFQATT and CDR2 SNEGSKA (reference sequence). Trimming removed 8 bases from V and 7 bases from J, with 11 bases in between.

The gene calls are TRBV5-6 and TRBJ2-3, with D tentatively TRBD1 (6 bases). CDR3 length: 13 residues. The germline CDR1 and CDR2 sequences are SGHDT and YYEEEE. The V gene lost 1 base and the J gene lost 5 bases, with 8 bases spanning the gap. The DNA of the CDR3 is TGTGCCAGCAGCTTGAAGGACAGAGATACGCAGTATTTT. It codes for CASSLKDRDTQYF.

The chain carries TRBV11-2 and TRBJ2-1; D perhaps matches TRBD1 (6 bases). Germline assignment: CDR1 SGHAT and CDR2 FQNNGV. The CDR3 has 14 amino acids. V lost 1 base, J lost 8 bases, and 12 bases lay in between. CDR3 sequence (DNA): TGTGCCAGCAGCTTAGGAGAGGGGGTCCATGAGCAGTTCTTC. Translation: CASSLGEGVHEQFF. The full variable domain, in which reference TRBV11-2 and TRBJ2-1 provide the parts outside the CDR3, is EAGVAQSPRYKIIEKRQSVAFWCNPISGHATLYWYQQILGQGPKLLIQFQNNGVVDDSQLPKDRFSAERLKGVDSTLKIQPAKLEDSAVYLCASSLGEGVHEQFFGPGTRLTVL.

DNA of the CDR3: TGTGCCAGCAGCCCTGGACAGGGTATGGGGCAGTACTTC. Its translation: CASSPGQGMGQYF. This chain connects TRBV7-3 to TRBJ2-5; 8 nucleotides align to TRBD1. This CDR3 has 13 residues. J was trimmed by 11 bases and V by 5 bases; bases with no gene match: 10. Germline lookup yields CDR1 SGHTA and CDR2 FQGTGA.

The chain links TRBV18 to TRBJ1-2; D is possibly TRBD1 (5 bases). Looked up from germline, CDR1 is KGHSH and CDR2 is LQKENI. The CDR3 runs 13 residues. Between the trimmed V and J ends, which lost 4 bases and 4 bases, there was a span of 10 bases. Written as DNA, the CDR3 is TGTGCCAGCTCACGGACACCTACCTATGGCTACACCTTC. Protein: CASSRTPTYGYTF.

This chain connects TRBV6-1 to TRBJ1-2; 7 nucleotides match TRBD1. Germline V lookup: CDR1 MNHNS, CDR2 SASEGT. The CDR3 is made up of 19 amino acids. The V segment lost 7 bases and the J segment 0 bases; nucleotides outside the gene matches: 20. The DNA of the CDR3 is TGTGCCAGCAAAACAGTTACCTTTAGGGGGCCCACCTCTAACTATGGCTACACCTTC. Translation: CASKTVTFRGPTSNYGYTF.

The chain has TRBV20-1 and TRBJ2-7, with D perhaps TRBD2 (7 bases). The CDR3 sequence is 13 residues long. Germline CDR1 DFQATT, CDR2 SNEGSKA (reference sequence). With 3 bases removed from V and 2 bases from J, the gap between germline ends came to 11 bases. CDR3 amino acids: CSARGGLTYEQYF. The DNA for the CDR3 is TGCAGTGCTAGGGGGGGGCTTACCTACGAGCAGTACTTC.

This chain's CDR3 is CASTPTGEDKFF. CDR3 DNA: TGTGCCAGCACCCCGACAGGGGAGGATAAGTTCTTC. This sequence joins TRBV27 and TRBJ2-1; 8 nucleotides line up with TRBD1. Germline lookup yields CDR1 MNHEY and CDR2 SMNVEV (reference sequence). The CDR3 is 12 residues long. After removal of 7 bases from V and 14 bases from J, the junction contained 10 bases not matched to a gene.

The V call is TRBV11-3, the J call TRBJ2-5, with 8 bases fitting TRBD1. The germline V gene has CDR1 SGHNT and CDR2 YENEEA. The CDR3 covers 15 residues. V lost 8 bases to trimming and J lost 5 bases; unmatched junction nucleotides: 13. The DNA for the CDR3 is TGTGCCAGCGCGTCCAGGGCAGGGGGCATCGAGACCCAGTACTTC. Amino acid sequence: CASASRAGGIETQYF.

This clonotype was seen a handful of times. In DNA, the CDR3 is TGTGCCACCAGCAGGGGGGGGGCGGAAAACATTCAGTACTTC. Translated, it gives CATSRGGAENIQYF. The chain uses TRBV15 and TRBJ2-4; TRBD2 is a possible D gene (7 bases). Trimming cost V 3 bases and J 5 bases, with 11 bases left between them. The CDR3 is 14 residues long. Germline CDR1 reads LNHNV; CDR2 reads YYDKDF (reference sequence).

V gene TRBV12-3 or TRBV12-4 combines with J gene TRBJ1-2; D ambiguous. V lost 8 bases and J 5 bases, leaving 18 bases between the germline ends. The CDR3 spans 14 residues. CDR3: CASARRMDGYGYTF. CDR3 in DNA: TGTGCCAGCGCGAGGAGGATGGATGGGTATGGCTACACCTTC.

The chain uses TRBV15 and TRBJ2-7, with 9 bases lining up with TRBD1. V lost 5 bases to trimming and J lost 6 bases; unmatched junction nucleotides: 20. Germline V gene lookup returns CDR1 LNHNV and CDR2 YYDKDF (reference sequence). The CDR3 is 18 residues long. The CDR3 spells CATSGRVVAGTGFAEQYF. The CDR3 region has the DNA TGTGCCACCAGCGGACGGGTAGTCGCCGGGACAGGGTTTGCCGAGCAGTACTTC.

This clonotype was seen a handful of times. The chain employs TRBV4-1 and TRBJ2-1; 8 nucleotides match TRBD1. The trim removed 8 bases at V and 6 bases at J, leaving 15 bases unmatched. CDR1 MGHRA and CDR2 YSYEKL come from the germline V gene. CDR3 length: 16 amino acids. DNA for the CDR3: TGCGCCAGCCAAAACCCCGGGACAGGTCCTCTCAATGAGCAGTTCTTC. It is translated as CASQNPGTGPLNEQFF.

The chain links TRBV27 to TRBJ2-3; 10 bases fit TRBD2. Germline V gene lookup returns CDR1 MNHEY and CDR2 SMNVEV (reference sequence). V was clipped by 6 bases and J by 6 bases; unmatched bases: 12. This CDR3 region has 16 residues. CDR3: CASSQSGGAIGDTQYF. CDR3 DNA: TGTGCCAGCAGCCAAAGCGGGGGGGCCATAGGCGATACGCAGTATTTT.

This clonotype was seen ten or more times. The junction and the germline gene differ at one end; a read error may be behind it. The genes are TRBV27 and TRBJ2-7; D is possibly TRBD2 (5 bases). Per germline, CDR1 MNHEY and CDR2 SMNVEV (reference sequence). The CDR3 spans 13 residues. The CDR3: CASSFGRAYEQYF. CDR3 in DNA: TGCGCCAGCAGCTTCGGGCGGGCCTACGAGCAGTACTTC.

This clonotype turned up a few times. V and J are TRBV20-1 and TRBJ2-1, with 8 bases matching TRBD1. The V and J ends lost 3 bases and 2 bases, in that order; junction bases with no gene match: 3. There are 14 residues in the CDR3. From germline, CDR1 is DFQATT and CDR2 SNEGSKA (reference sequence). This CDR3 is CSARAGGAYNEQFF. The DNA of the CDR3 is TGCAGTGCTAGGGCAGGGGGCGCCTACAATGAGCAGTTCTTC.

J is TRBJ2-5 and V is TRBV6-1; D not resolved. The end of the DNA fits TRBJ2-7 better, so the J call may be wrong. The CDR3 covers 12 residues. Germline V gene lookup returns CDR1 MNHNS and CDR2 SASEGT. Here the CDR3 reads CASSWASYEQYF. CDR3 DNA sequence: TGTGCCAGCAGTTGGGCTAGTTACGAGCAGTACTTC.

The CDR3 reads CASSKPLQGAGETQYF. The CDR3 coding sequence is TGCGCCAGCAGCAAACCGCTACAGGGGGCGGGAGAGACCCAGTACTTC. The genes are TRBV5-1 and TRBJ2-5; 9 bases map to TRBD1. V trimming: 4 bases; J trimming: 4 bases; junction bases outside the gene matches: 11. From germline, CDR1 is SGHRS and CDR2 YFSETQ. CDR3 length: 16 residues.

In its sample, this clonotype was seen a few times. One junction end disagrees with the germline gene, perhaps due to a read error. The chain joins TRBV20-1 to TRBJ1-2; the D is unclear. Germline lookup yields CDR1 DFQATT and CDR2 SNEGSKA (reference sequence). This CDR3 is 13 amino acids long. CDR3 bases: TGCAGTGCTCAACTGACATCGAACTGTGGCTACACCTTC. This translates into CSAQLTSNCGYTF.

This clonotype was seen a few times. The J gene is TRBJ2-4, the V gene TRBV7-6, with D possibly being TRBD1 or TRBD2 (6 bases each). The CDR3 totals 17 residues. Between the trimmed V and J ends, which lost 5 bases and 0 bases, there was a span of 17 bases. Germline values: CDR1 SGHVS, CDR2 FNYEAQ. This chain's CDR3 is CASSPVGGVLAKNIQYF. The CDR3 DNA reads TGTGCCAGCAGCCCAGTGGGGGGCGTGCTAGCCAAAAACATTCAGTACTTC.

This clonotype has at least ten counts. The chain is built from TRBV7-6 and TRBJ2-7, with D perhaps matching TRBD2 (6 bases). This CDR3 is 14 amino acids long. Germline V gene lookup returns CDR1 SGHVS and CDR2 FNYEAQ. V was clipped by 5 bases and J by 7 bases, with 18 bases between them. CDR3 amino acids: CASSPGGTYGEQYF. CDR3 coding DNA: TGTGCCAGCAGCCCAGGAGGGACCTATGGGGAGCAGTACTTC.

The chain joins TRBV7-2 to TRBJ1-2; D gene ambiguous. The CDR3 is made up of 13 amino acids. The germline gives CDR1 SGHTA, CDR2 FQGNSA. The V end lost 5 bases, the J end lost 7 bases, and 14 bases lay between the germline ends. The CDR3 here is CASSPGRQFGYTF. For the CDR3, the DNA is TGTGCCAGCAGCCCCGGGAGGCAGTTTGGCTACACCTTC.

A few counts support this clonotype. The chain is built from TRBV2 and TRBJ2-1, with TRBD2 identical over 16 bases. From germline, CDR1 is SNHLY and CDR2 FYNNEI. The CDR3 contains 20 residues. Unmatched junction bases numbered 17, after V lost 7 bases and J lost 5 bases. The CDR3 sequence: CASTRRAPGLAGGQNNEQFF. The CDR3 DNA is TGTGCCAGCACCAGAAGAGCCCCGGGACTAGCGGGGGGGCAAAACAATGAGCAGTTCTTC.

J is TRBJ1-1 and V is TRBV5-1; D is unclear. The CDR3 is 15 residues long. Between the trimmed V and J ends, which lost 0 bases and 4 bases, there was a span of 13 bases. CDR1 and CDR2 (germline): SGHRS, YFSETQ. Here the CDR3 reads CASSLVGEVSTEAFF. CDR3 coding DNA: TGCGCCAGCAGCTTGGTTGGGGAGGTTAGCACTGAAGCTTTCTTT.